This passage covers 30 T cell receptor beta chains from one sample sequenced in a study of STAT5B mutations in CD4+ large granular lymphocyte leukemia. Sequencing used immunoSEQ multiplex PCR; TCRdb keeps in-frame clones, though not all of them. Among 15,000 to 25,000 clones listed, 65% to 85% were seen once. Material: CD4+ T cells from blood buffy coats. Receptors were obtained from a human donor in good health.

The chain has TRBV6-5 and TRBJ2-3; D ambiguous. This CDR3 contains 13 residues. Trimming removed 5 bases at V and 2 bases at J, with 8 bases between. The germline CDR1 and CDR2 sequences are MNHEY and SVGAGI. CDR3 nucleotide sequence: TGTGCCAGCAGTCGGGCGTACACAGATACGCAGTATTTT. Amino acid sequence: CASSRAYTDTQYF.

The V and J genes are TRBV7-8 and TRBJ2-7; D might be TRBD2 (5 bases). With 1 base removed from V and 6 bases from J, the gap between germline ends came to 13 bases. The CDR3 length is 14 residues. The germline gives CDR1 SGHVS, CDR2 FQNEAQ. The CDR3 region is CASSLGPLAGEQYF. CDR3 bases: TGTGCCAGCAGCTTAGGCCCTCTGGCGGGCGAGCAGTACTTC.

The rearrangement joins TRBV11-1 to TRBJ2-3; D may be TRBD1 (5 bases). The CDR3 is made up of 14 amino acids. From germline, CDR1 is SGHAT and CDR2 FQDESV (reference sequence). Trimming cost V 5 bases and J 3 bases, with 12 bases left between them. The CDR3, as DNA: TGTGCCAGCAGCCCCCCCCCAGGGACAGATACGCAGTATTTT. Translated, it gives CASSPPPGTDTQYF.

This sequence joins TRBV18 and TRBJ2-7; a weak D match, TRBD1 (5 bases). Looked up from germline, CDR1 is KGHSH and CDR2 is LQKENI. Trimming left V 2 bases short and J 8 bases short, with 13 bases between. The CDR3 is 13 amino acids. The CDR3 here is CASSPLTASQQYF. The CDR3 coding sequence is TGTGCCAGCTCACCATTGACAGCGTCACAGCAGTACTTC.

By its share, this clone is medium-sized. One junction end does not reproduce the germline sequence, and a read error may be involved. This chain uses TRBV5-6 with TRBJ1-1; D is ambiguous. Per germline, CDR1 SGHDT and CDR2 YYEEEE. The CDR3 covers 12 residues. CDR3 sequence reads: CASSLPYTKAFF. CDR3 in DNA: TGTGCCAGCAGCTTGCCGTACACTAAAGCTTTCTTT.

This chain uses TRBV4-1 with TRBJ2-5; no clear D. CDR1 is MGHRA and CDR2 is YSYEKL in the germline V gene. V lost 2 bases and J lost 2, with 18 bases in between. CDR3 length equals 17 residues. The CDR3 reads CASSQLPARAPQETQYF. DNA of the CDR3: TGCGCCAGCAGCCAATTACCCGCACGGGCTCCTCAAGAGACCCAGTACTTC.

This sequence joins TRBV20-1 and TRBJ2-1; D gene uncertain. Germline V gene data show CDR1 as DFQATT and CDR2 as SNEGSKA (reference sequence). The CDR3 length is 11 residues. V lost 6 bases, J lost 10 bases, and 13 bases lay in between. The CDR3 is CSAPRQTEQFF. The DNA of the CDR3 is TGCAGTGCCCCGCGGCAGACGGAGCAGTTCTTC.

The chain has TRBV6-1 and TRBJ2-2, with TRBD1 as a possible D gene (6 bases). CDR3 length: 13 amino acids. Deletions cut 6 bases from V and 5 bases from J, with 10 bases between. Germline V gene sequence: CDR1 MNHNS, CDR2 SASEGT. CDR3 in amino acids: CASSEQGTGELFF. DNA of the CDR3: TGTGCCAGCAGCGAACAGGGTACCGGGGAGCTGTTTTTT.

The chain links TRBV9 to TRBJ2-3; 16 nucleotides agree with TRBD2. Germline CDR1 reads SGDLS; CDR2 reads YYNGEE. J gave up 0 bases and V 2 bases, and 3 bases lay outside the gene matches. The CDR3 consists of 18 residues. The CDR3 region is CASSVGLAGGPSTDTQYF. CDR3 sequence (DNA): TGTGCCAGCAGCGTGGGACTAGCGGGAGGGCCGAGCACAGATACGCAGTATTTT.

This clone was seen more than once but under ten times. This chain connects TRBV7-2 to TRBJ2-1; D uncertain. Germline CDR1 SGHTA, CDR2 FQGNSA. CDR3 length: 15 amino acids. V lost 3 bases, J lost 3 bases, and 12 bases lay in between. Here the CDR3 DNA reads TGTGCCAGCAGCTTGTCAGGCGGCCACTACAATGAGCAGTTCTTC. Translated, it gives CASSLSGGHYNEQFF.

The chain links TRBV7-8 to TRBJ2-7; the D is unclear. The V end lost 2 bases, the J end lost 7 bases, and 12 bases lay between the germline ends. This CDR3 comprises 13 residues. Germline V gene data show CDR1 as SGHVS and CDR2 as FQNEAQ. Here the CDR3 reads CASSLLQGLEQYF. The CDR3 nucleotides read TGTGCCAGCAGCTTACTGCAAGGTTTGGAGCAGTACTTC.

V gene TRBV18 combines with J gene TRBJ2-3; 7 bases agree with TRBD1. With V trimmed by 6 bases and J by 0 bases, 6 bases remained unmatched. Germline V lookup: CDR1 KGHSH, CDR2 LQKENI. The CDR3 totals 15 residues. DNA of the CDR3: TGTGCCAGCTCCTTCGGCAGGGGGAGCACAGATACGCAGTATTTT. Translated, it gives CASSFGRGSTDTQYF.

This rearrangement joins TRBV9 to TRBJ1-1; D remains unclear. The CDR3 runs to 14 residues. The germline CDR1 and CDR2 sequences are SGDLS and YYNGEE. Between the trimmed V and J ends, which lost 0 bases and 0 bases, there was a span of 6 bases. DNA of the CDR3: TGTGCCAGCAGCGTAGCCCCAGTGAACACTGAAGCTTTCTTT. This encodes CASSVAPVNTEAFF.

This clone was detected once. This chain joins TRBV19 and TRBJ2-2; 10 bases are shared with TRBD2. Trimming at V came to 5 bases and at J to 15 bases, leaving 12 bases not matched to a gene. CDR3 length: 14 amino acids. Germline V CDR1 and CDR2: LNHDA, SQIVND (reference sequence). The chain's CDR3 is CASSLSGTSVAMFF. In nucleotides, the CDR3 is TGTGCCAGTAGTCTTTCCGGGACTAGCGTGGCGATGTTTTTT.

This clone showed up just once. The rearrangement joins TRBV6-5 to TRBJ1-3; 8 bases match TRBD1. Per the germline V gene, CDR1 is MNHEY and CDR2 is SVGAGI. V gave up 6 bases and J gave up 9 bases; unmatched junction bases: 13. The CDR3 has 15 residues. CDR3 loop: CASSRGHWGGGTIYF. CDR3 sequence (DNA): TGTGCCAGCAGCAGGGGGCACTGGGGAGGAGGCACCATATATTTT.

The chain couples TRBV10-2 to TRBJ2-2; the match to TRBD1 covers 7 bases. Germline trimming cut 6 bases from V and 8 bases from J; bases unmatched to any gene: 3. The CDR3 consists of 12 residues. Germline V gives CDR1 WSHSY, CDR2 SAAADI. DNA for the CDR3: TGCGCCAGCAGACCACAGGGGGGGGAGCTGTTTTTT. Translation gives CASRPQGGELFF.

J is TRBJ2-2 and V is TRBV14, with D possibly matching TRBD2 (5 bases). The V gene lost 4 bases and the J gene lost 5 bases, with 17 bases spanning the gap. The CDR3 length is 16 residues. Germline V gene lookup returns CDR1 SGHDN and CDR2 FVKESK. CDR3 in DNA: TGTGCCAGCAGCCCGATGAGGGCCACTATTACCGGGGAGCTGTTTTTT. Its translation is CASSPMRATITGELFF.

This clone was observed a handful of times. The chain has TRBV2 and TRBJ1-5, with D perhaps matching TRBD1 (5 bases). This CDR3 is 14 amino acids long. V shed 3 bases and J shed 4 bases, with 10 bases lying between them. Germline V gene data show CDR1 as SNHLY and CDR2 as FYNNEI. The CDR3 sequence: CASSERQQNQPQHF. CDR3 nucleotide sequence: TGTGCCAGCAGTGAGCGACAGCAGAATCAGCCCCAGCATTTT.

The CDR3 protein is CASSLNRGDQPQHF. CDR3 DNA sequence: TGTGCCAGCAGCTTGAACAGGGGGGATCAGCCCCAGCATTTT. The V gene is TRBV5-6, the J gene TRBJ1-5; 8 nucleotides align to TRBD1. Trimming cost V 1 base and J 5 bases; bases outside gene matches: 2. The CDR3 has 14 amino acids. Germline-derived CDR1 and CDR2 are SGHDT and YYEEEE. The whole variable domain, remainder taken from reference TRBV5-6 and TRBJ1-5, is DAGVTQSPTHLIKTRGQQVTLRCSPKSGHDTVSWYQQALGQGPQFIFQYYEEEERQRGNFPDRFSGHQFPNYSSELNVNALLLGDSALYLCASSLNRGDQPQHFGDGTRLSIL.

The chain uses TRBV5-1 and TRBJ2-2; D is possibly TRBD2 (6 bases). V shed 0 bases and J shed 5 bases, with 8 bases lying between them. The germline gives CDR1 SGHRS, CDR2 YFSETQ. The CDR3 is 14 amino acids. Here the CDR3 reads CASSLGLDTGELFF. The CDR3, as DNA: TGCGCCAGCAGCTTGGGACTAGATACCGGGGAGCTGTTTTTT.

The chain carries TRBV6-1 and TRBJ1-3; a weak D match, TRBD1 (6 bases). This CDR3 is built from 15 residues. The germline CDR1 and CDR2 sequences are MNHNS and SASEGT. V lost 8 bases, J lost 1 base, and 15 bases lay in between. The CDR3 spells CASERGHTSGNTIYF. CDR3 sequence (DNA): TGTGCCAGCGAAAGGGGACACACTTCTGGAAACACCATATATTTT.

The CDR3 nucleotides read TGTGCCATCAGTCTAGGGGGGAGGTACAATGAGCAGTTCTTC. It is translated as CAISLGGRYNEQFF. The chain uses TRBV10-3 and TRBJ2-1; D may correspond to TRBD1 or TRBD2 (6 bases each). The CDR3 is 14 amino acids. Trimming left V 5 bases short and J 4 bases short, with 12 bases between. Germline-derived CDR1 and CDR2 are ENHRY and SYGVKD.

CDR3 in amino acids: CASRGDGQYEQYF. CDR3 nucleotide sequence: TGTGCCAGCAGGGGGGACGGCCAGTACGAGCAGTACTTC. The chain combines TRBV25-1 with TRBJ2-7; tentatively, D is TRBD1 or TRBD2 (5 bases each). V was clipped by 6 bases and J by 4 bases, with 13 bases between them. Germline CDR1 and CDR2: MGHDK and SYGVNS. CDR3 length: 13 residues.

V and J are TRBV6-1 and TRBJ1-5, with D unclear. V lost 8 bases, J lost 6 bases, and 14 bases lay in between. CDR1 is MNHNS, CDR2 SASEGT, per germline. The length of the CDR3 is 13 residues. DNA of the CDR3: TGTGCCAGCGTCAACAGCGTCCCTCAGCCCCAGCATTTT. Amino acids: CASVNSVPQPQHF.

The chain links TRBV6-1 to TRBJ2-7; TRBD2 agrees at 10 bases. V was pared by 4 bases and J by 1 base, with 7 bases of the junction left unmatched. The CDR3 consists of 16 residues. Germline V gene sequence: CDR1 MNHNS, CDR2 SASEGT. The CDR3 nucleotides are TGTGCCAGCAGTGCGACCGGGACTAGCGCTTCCTACGAGCAGTACTTC. Protein: CASSATGTSASYEQYF.

The genes are TRBV7-9 and TRBJ2-3, with 8 bases identical to TRBD2. V lost 1 base, J lost 7 bases, and 13 bases stayed unmatched. This CDR3 has 17 residues. The germline V gene has CDR1 SEHNR and CDR2 FQNEAQ (reference sequence). CDR3 DNA: TGTGCCAGCAGCTTAGGGGCTCCGGGAGGGAGCCTGAATACGCAGTATTTT. Protein sequence: CASSLGAPGGSLNTQYF.

The V gene is TRBV19, the J gene TRBJ2-6, with D tentatively TRBD1 (5 bases). The CDR3 is 19 amino acids. CDR1 is LNHDA and CDR2 is SQIVND in the germline V gene (reference sequence). Trimming shortened V by 6 bases and J by 2 bases, and 23 bases separated the two germline ends. This CDR3 is CASSRVETALGAGANVLTF. The DNA of the CDR3 is TGTGCCAGTAGCAGGGTGGAGACAGCCCTTGGTGCTGGGGCCAACGTCCTGACTTTC.

This rearrangement joins TRBV2 to TRBJ1-5; D is undetermined. V was clipped by 6 bases and J by 0 bases, with 12 bases between them. This CDR3 comprises 15 residues. CDR1 is SNHLY, CDR2 FYNNEI, per germline. In nucleotides, the CDR3 is TGTGCCAGCAGCCCCACAGTTTATAGCAATCAGCCCCAGCATTTT. Translated, it gives CASSPTVYSNQPQHF.

This rearrangement joins TRBV2 to TRBJ1-5, with D possibly matching TRBD1 (6 bases). Per the germline V gene, CDR1 is SNHLY and CDR2 is FYNNEI. Deletions cut 6 bases from V and 7 bases from J, with 10 bases between. CDR3 length: 12 amino acids. The CDR3, as DNA: TGTGCCAGCAGACGTACAGGGCAGCCCCAGCATTTT. Protein sequence: CASRRTGQPQHF.

This clone was found a few times. The V gene is TRBV15, the J gene TRBJ2-3, with TRBD2 matching over 10 bases. The CDR3 spans 15 residues. Losses at the gene ends were 5 bases for V and 2 bases for J; bases not matched to a gene: 4. CDR1 and CDR2 (germline): LNHNV, YYDKDF (reference sequence). CDR3 region: CATSSGTSDTDTQYF. CDR3 sequence (DNA): TGTGCCACCAGCTCCGGGACTAGCGACACAGATACGCAGTATTTT.